These T cell receptor beta chains were read from a single sample in a study of vaccination effects on CD4 cells after COVID-19. Antigens for these TCRs are unknown. Some clones are missing from TCRdb's copy, which holds only in-frame ones; the method was immunoSEQ multiplex PCR. Of about 45,000 clones listed, approximately 70% are singletons. The sample was CD4+ T cells from PBMCs cultured without peptide, taken after COVID-19 vaccination. The source of these receptors is a human donor who received a COVID-19 vaccine. Both conserved end residues are part of each CDR3. The order of the fields is J gene, V gene, D gene, CDR3 DNA, CDR3 protein. D genes are given only for firm matches.

j_call: TRBJ2-1; v_call: TRBV5-4; d_call: -; cdr3_nt: TGTGCCAGCAGTTCCCGGACAGGGAGGGGCAATGAGCAGTTCTTC; cdr3_aa: CASSSRTGRGNEQFF
j_call: TRBJ2-2; v_call: TRBV3-1/TRBV3-2; d_call: TRBD2; cdr3_nt: TGTGCCAGCAGCCCTACCTTTAGCGGGGGGGGAACCGGGGAGCTGTTTTTT; cdr3_aa: CASSPTFSGGGTGELFF
j_call: TRBJ2-5; v_call: TRBV18; d_call: TRBD2; cdr3_nt: TGTGCCAGCTCACCACCGGGGGGGGTCCCCCAAGAGACCCAGTACTTC; cdr3_aa: CASSPPGGVPQETQYF
j_call: TRBJ2-7; v_call: TRBV6-5; d_call: -; cdr3_nt: TGTGCCAGCGGCAGGGCCTACGAGCAGTACTTC; cdr3_aa: CASGRAYEQYF
j_call: TRBJ2-5; v_call: TRBV4-2; d_call: -; cdr3_nt: TGTGCCAGCAGCCAAGGAAACTGGGGTAGTGTGGAGACCCAGTACTTC; cdr3_aa: CASSQGNWGSVETQYF
j_call: TRBJ2-3; v_call: TRBV6-5; d_call: TRBD1; cdr3_nt: TGTGCCACGAATAACAGGGGAACTAGCACAGATACGCAGTATTTT; cdr3_aa: CATNNRGTSTDTQYF
j_call: TRBJ2-7; v_call: TRBV7-6; d_call: -; cdr3_nt: TGTGCCAGCAGCTTAAAGGGAGACGAGCAGTACTTC; cdr3_aa: CASSLKGDEQYF
j_call: TRBJ2-3; v_call: TRBV5-1; d_call: -; cdr3_nt: TGCGCCAGCAGCTTGGGAAGAAGCACAGATACGCAGTATTTT; cdr3_aa: CASSLGRSTDTQYF
j_call: TRBJ1-4; v_call: TRBV18; d_call: -; cdr3_nt: TGTGCCAGCTCACCAGGGGGAGCAACTAATGAAAAACTGTTTTTT; cdr3_aa: CASSPGGATNEKLFF
j_call: TRBJ2-7; v_call: TRBV2; d_call: -; cdr3_nt: TGTGCCAGCGCCGGACAAGGTCGCTACGAGCAGTACTTC; cdr3_aa: CASAGQGRYEQYF
j_call: TRBJ1-5; v_call: TRBV2; d_call: -; cdr3_nt: TGTGCCAGCAGCCTCCGCCGGGGGCTAGAACAGCCCCAGCATTTT; cdr3_aa: CASSLRRGLEQPQHF
j_call: TRBJ2-1; v_call: TRBV7-8; d_call: TRBD2; cdr3_nt: TGTGCCAGCAGCCCCCATTTGGCGGGGGGGCCCTACAATGAGCAGTTCTTC; cdr3_aa: CASSPHLAGGPYNEQFF
j_call: TRBJ2-7; v_call: TRBV27; d_call: -; cdr3_nt: TGTGCCAGCAGTTTATGGGACGGTTACGAGCAGTACTTC; cdr3_aa: CASSLWDGYEQYF
j_call: TRBJ1-1; v_call: TRBV4-1; d_call: TRBD1; cdr3_nt: TGCGCCAGCAGCCCCGTTTTTAGGACAGGAGGATCTAACACTGAAGCTTTCTTT; cdr3_aa: CASSPVFRTGGSNTEAFF
j_call: TRBJ2-1; v_call: TRBV29-1; d_call: TRBD2; cdr3_nt: TGCAGCGTTGACGGCGGGGGCTACAATGAGCAGTTCTTC; cdr3_aa: CSVDGGGYNEQFF
j_call: TRBJ2-1; v_call: TRBV5-1; d_call: -; cdr3_nt: TGCGCCAGCTCAAACCGGGTTTCACTTGACAATGAGCAGTTCTTC; cdr3_aa: CASSNRVSLDNEQFF